Presented here are 27 T cell receptor beta chains from one specimen sequenced in a study of blood T cell repertoires in COVID-19. This table comes from immunoSEQ multiplex PCR, and its TCRdb copy is limited to in-frame clones, with some not included. This sample has 170,000 or so clones; around nine tenths occur once, and the top ten carry approximately 0.93%. The specimen was peripheral blood. These receptors were obtained from a woman aged 18-35 years who had recovered from COVID-19.

V usage is TRBV27 and J usage is TRBJ1-5; no clear D. CDR3 size: 12 residues. CDR1 and CDR2 (germline): MNHEY, SMNVEV (reference sequence). V was cut by 4 bases and J by 4 bases, with 5 bases left in between. The CDR3 nucleotides read TGTGCCAGCAGTTCTCTTAATCAGCCCCAGCATTTT. This codes for CASSSLNQPQHF.

The V call is TRBV19, the J call TRBJ2-7, with 9 bases identical to TRBD1. The germline V gene encodes CDR1 LNHDA and CDR2 SQIVND (reference sequence). The CDR3 has 13 amino acids. V dropped 10 bases and J dropped 2; count of bases not matched to a gene: 6. This CDR3 reads CATMGQGPYEQYF. In nucleotides, the CDR3 is TGTGCCACCATGGGACAGGGACCCTACGAGCAGTACTTC.

The V call is TRBV13, the J call TRBJ1-5; D call uncertain. Trimming left V 3 bases short and J 4 bases short, with 4 bases between. The CDR3 loop spans 12 amino acids. Germline V lookup: CDR1 PRHDT, CDR2 FYEKMQ (reference sequence). The CDR3 sequence is CASSFMNQPQHF. CDR3 DNA: TGTGCCAGCAGCTTCATGAATCAGCCCCAGCATTTT.

This sequence joins TRBV2 and TRBJ2-6; 9 bases agree with TRBD1. Trimming removed 5 bases from V and 2 bases from J; junction bases left unmatched: 7. The CDR3 totals 17 residues. Germline loops: CDR1 SNHLY, CDR2 FYNNEI. This CDR3 reads CASSPGQGIPGANVLTF. In nucleotides, the CDR3 is TGTGCCAGCAGTCCGGGACAGGGTATCCCTGGGGCCAACGTCCTGACTTTC.

V gene TRBV7-9 combines with J gene TRBJ1-6; TRBD1 matches at 10 bases. The germline gives CDR1 SEHNR, CDR2 FQNEAQ (reference sequence). This CDR3 region has 15 residues. With 3 bases clipped from V and 8 bases from J, the junction kept 4 bases outside the gene matches. The CDR3 here is CASSLTGGRDSPLHF. DNA of the CDR3: TGTGCCAGCAGCTTGACAGGGGGCAGAGATTCACCCCTCCACTTT.

This sequence joins TRBV9 and TRBJ1-1; D gene ambiguous. The V gene lost 2 bases and the J gene lost 5 bases, with 10 bases spanning the gap. This CDR3 has 13 residues. Germline values: CDR1 SGDLS, CDR2 YYNGEE. This CDR3 reads CASSVGGQTEAFF. The DNA of the CDR3 is TGTGCCAGCAGCGTCGGAGGGCAAACTGAAGCTTTCTTT.

The chain carries TRBV9 and TRBJ2-2; D remains ambiguous. Trimming pared 0 bases from V and 4 bases from J, leaving 10 bases between. The CDR3 extends over 15 amino acids. From germline, CDR1 is SGDLS and CDR2 YYNGEE. The CDR3 DNA follows: TGTGCCAGCAGCGTAGGATTAGCTGGCACCGGGGAGCTGTTTTTT. Translating it yields CASSVGLAGTGELFF.

This clone appeared many times. The chain is built from TRBV6-6 and TRBJ2-3; 7 bases match TRBD2. The CDR3 extends over 14 amino acids. The V and J ends lost 6 bases and 1 base, in that order; junction bases with no gene match: 4. From germline, CDR1 is MNHNY and CDR2 SVGAGI (reference sequence). CDR3: CASRGGDGTDTQYF. In DNA, the CDR3 is TGTGCCAGCAGGGGGGGGGACGGCACAGATACGCAGTATTTT.

The V gene is TRBV7-3, the J gene TRBJ2-1; perhaps TRBD2 as D (6 bases). This CDR3 comprises 15 residues. The germline V gene encodes CDR1 SGHTA and CDR2 FQGTGA. The V end lost 2 bases, the J end lost 6 bases, and 14 bases lay between the germline ends. The CDR3 DNA sequence: TGTGCCAGCAGCTTATTTTTAGGAGGGGCCAATGAGCAGTTCTTC. The encoded protein is CASSLFLGGANEQFF.

V gene TRBV14 combines with J gene TRBJ2-3; 7 nucleotides match TRBD1. The ends lost 0 bases at V and 5 bases at J; junction bases unmatched: 5. The CDR3 has 15 residues. Germline lookup yields CDR1 SGHDN and CDR2 FVKESK. In DNA, the CDR3 is TGTGCCAGCAGCCAAGAGAGGGGGCGAGGAGATACGCAGTATTTT. As protein: CASSQERGRGDTQYF.

This chain uses TRBV19 with TRBJ2-2; a weak D match, TRBD1 (5 bases). The CDR3 contains 17 residues. Germline CDR1 LNHDA, CDR2 SQIVND (reference sequence). Trimming removed 6 bases at V and 6 bases at J, with 23 bases between. CDR3 sequence reads: CASRPQGRLGLAGELFF. The CDR3 DNA reads TGTGCCAGTAGACCCCAGGGTCGGCTCGGTTTAGCCGGGGAGCTGTTTTTT.

In this sample, this clone turned up once. The V call is TRBV18, the J call TRBJ2-7, with 10 bases lining up with TRBD2. This CDR3 has 16 residues. CDR1 and CDR2 from the germline V gene are KGHSH and LQKENI. The V segment lost 1 base and the J segment 5 bases; nucleotides outside the gene matches: 8. CDR3 bases: TGTGCCAGCTCACCACGTTTGAGCGGGGGGGCCCACGAGCAGTACTTC. Translated: CASSPRLSGGAHEQYF.

This clone was observed a handful of times. The chain couples TRBV6-4 to TRBJ2-3, with TRBD2 matching 7 bases. This CDR3 has 15 amino acids. Germline V gene lookup returns CDR1 MRHNA and CDR2 SNTAGT. Unmatched junction bases numbered 3, after V lost 3 bases and J lost 0 bases. CDR3 region: CASSESSGSTDTQYF. The CDR3 region has the DNA TGTGCCAGCAGTGAAAGTAGCGGGAGCACAGATACGCAGTATTTT.

The gene calls are TRBV30 and TRBJ1-2; 7 bases map to TRBD1. The V and J ends lost 5 bases and 1 base, in that order; junction bases with no gene match: 16. The CDR3 has 17 residues. CDR1 is GTSNPN and CDR2 is SVGIG in the germline V gene (reference sequence). The DNA of the CDR3 is TGTGCCTGGGGTCCGAGCCTGGGACAGAGCAATAACTATGGCTACACCTTC. Its translation: CAWGPSLGQSNNYGYTF.

The chain combines TRBV30 with TRBJ1-1; 7 nucleotides agree with TRBD1. CDR3 length equals 14 residues. With 0 bases clipped from V and 6 bases from J, the junction kept 7 bases outside the gene matches. Looked up from germline, CDR1 is GTSNPN and CDR2 is SVGIG (reference sequence). The DNA of the CDR3 is TGTGCCTGGAGTGTTTACAGGGGTAACGCTGAAGCTTTCTTT. Translated: CAWSVYRGNAEAFF.

The chain uses TRBV7-2 and TRBJ1-5, with a tentative D call TRBD1 (5 bases). CDR3 length: 15 residues. Germline V gene sequence: CDR1 SGHTA, CDR2 FQGNSA. V was shortened by 2 bases and J by 1 base, with 9 bases between the two germline ends. CDR3 bases: TGTGCCAGCAGCTTAAGCAGGGCAAGCAATCAGCCCCAGCATTTT. Its translation is CASSLSRASNQPQHF.

The V and J genes are TRBV4-3 and TRBJ2-3; tentatively, D is TRBD2 (7 bases). The V end lost 6 bases, the J end lost 4 bases, and 17 bases lay between the germline ends. CDR1 is LGHNA, CDR2 YSLEER, per germline. CDR3 length: 15 amino acids. CDR3 coding DNA: TGCGCCAGCAGGAAGGGGGGGCTTGCAGCAGATACGCAGTATTTT. Its translation is CASRKGGLAADTQYF.

The chain recombines TRBV5-1 with TRBJ1-4; 9 nucleotides match TRBD1. Germline-derived CDR1 and CDR2 are SGHRS and YFSETQ. Unmatched junction bases numbered 7, after V lost 5 bases and J lost 5 bases. The CDR3 length is 15 residues. The CDR3 loop is CASSPTGTGNEKLFF. DNA of the CDR3: TGCGCCAGCAGTCCAACCGGGACAGGGAATGAAAAACTGTTTTTT.

The chain uses TRBV2 and TRBJ1-2; 7 bases align to TRBD1. This CDR3 comprises 14 residues. V lost 4 bases and J lost 0; bases outside the gene matches: 2. Germline V gives CDR1 SNHLY, CDR2 FYNNEI. The CDR3 spells CASSGDSTNYGYTF. CDR3 DNA sequence: TGTGCCAGCAGTGGGGACAGCACTAACTATGGCTACACCTTC.

The CDR3 protein is CASSYSENQPQHF. The CDR3 DNA reads TGTGCCAGCAGTTACTCGGAGAATCAGCCCCAGCATTTT. This chain connects TRBV6-5 to TRBJ1-5; no definite D call. Germline loops: CDR1 MNHEY, CDR2 SVGAGI. The CDR3 is 13 amino acids. V shed 0 bases and J shed 4 bases, with 4 bases lying between them.

There are a few counts of this clone. The V call is TRBV6-4, the J call TRBJ2-2, with D possibly being TRBD2 (6 bases). The CDR3 has 14 amino acids. Germline lookup yields CDR1 MRHNA and CDR2 SNTAGT. Trimming shortened V by 3 bases and J by 6 bases, and 11 bases separated the two germline ends. For the CDR3, the DNA is TGTGCCAGCAGTGATCAAGGGGAGGCCGGGGAGCTGTTTTTT. Protein: CASSDQGEAGELFF.

The CDR3 protein is CASSPFGGSTRGTQYF. Written as DNA, the CDR3 is TGTGCCAGCAGCCCTTTCGGCGGGAGTACAAGAGGGACCCAGTACTTC. The V gene is TRBV6-2 or TRBV6-3, the J gene TRBJ2-5, with 7 bases that match TRBD2. V lost 6 bases, J lost 7 bases, and 17 bases stayed unmatched. This CDR3 comprises 16 residues. Germline V lookup: CDR1 MNHEY, CDR2 SVGEGT.

This clone appeared once. This chain connects TRBV3-1 (or the pseudogene TRBV3-2) to TRBJ1-1, with D maybe TRBD1 (6 bases). There are 15 residues in the CDR3. Germline V CDR1 and CDR2: LGHDT, YNNKEL (reference sequence). The V gene lost 4 bases and the J gene lost 3 bases, with 15 bases spanning the gap. As DNA, the CDR3 is TGTGCCAGCAGCCCCCGGTCGGGGGGCCACACTGAAGCTTTCTTT. Its translation is CASSPRSGGHTEAFF.

To note about this clone: Different DNA sequences within this sample yield the same CDR3. The chain carries TRBV24-1 and TRBJ1-2; D is undetermined. Trimming took 4 bases from V and 4 from J, leaving 6 bases between them. The CDR3 runs 12 residues. Germline V gene data show CDR1 as KGHDR and CDR2 as SFDVKD. CDR3 region: CATSERGYGYTF. For the CDR3, the DNA is TGTGCCACCAGTGAGCGGGGCTATGGCTACACCTTC.

This clone was found a few times. This sequence joins TRBV4-1 and TRBJ1-2; D ambiguous. Germline V CDR1 and CDR2: MGHRA, YSYEKL. The germline V and J ends were trimmed by 1 base and 8 bases, with 8 bases remaining between them. The CDR3 length is 12 residues. CDR3 DNA: TGCGCCAGCAGCCAAGCCATGGAGGGCTACACCTTC. This translates into CASSQAMEGYTF.

The chain employs TRBV3-1 (or the pseudogene TRBV3-2) and TRBJ2-5, with 10 bases identical to TRBD1. V trimming: 1 base; J trimming: 5 bases; junction bases outside the gene matches: 4. Germline V lookup: CDR1 LGHDT, CDR2 YNNKEL (reference sequence). The CDR3 sequence is 15 residues long. The CDR3: CASSQGQGARETQYF. Written as DNA, the CDR3 is TGTGCCAGCAGCCAAGGACAGGGGGCAAGGGAGACCCAGTACTTC.

This clone was counted a few times. The V gene is TRBV3-1 (or the pseudogene TRBV3-2), the J gene TRBJ1-1, with 11 bases fitting TRBD1. The J segment lost 4 bases and the V segment lost 3 bases, leaving 7 bases of the junction unmatched. Germline CDR1 and CDR2: LGHDT and YNNKEL (reference sequence). This CDR3 is built from 16 residues. CDR3 in amino acids: CASSQGQGGFFTEAFF. The CDR3 DNA is TGTGCCAGCAGCCAGGGACAGGGGGGCTTTTTCACTGAAGCTTTCTTT.